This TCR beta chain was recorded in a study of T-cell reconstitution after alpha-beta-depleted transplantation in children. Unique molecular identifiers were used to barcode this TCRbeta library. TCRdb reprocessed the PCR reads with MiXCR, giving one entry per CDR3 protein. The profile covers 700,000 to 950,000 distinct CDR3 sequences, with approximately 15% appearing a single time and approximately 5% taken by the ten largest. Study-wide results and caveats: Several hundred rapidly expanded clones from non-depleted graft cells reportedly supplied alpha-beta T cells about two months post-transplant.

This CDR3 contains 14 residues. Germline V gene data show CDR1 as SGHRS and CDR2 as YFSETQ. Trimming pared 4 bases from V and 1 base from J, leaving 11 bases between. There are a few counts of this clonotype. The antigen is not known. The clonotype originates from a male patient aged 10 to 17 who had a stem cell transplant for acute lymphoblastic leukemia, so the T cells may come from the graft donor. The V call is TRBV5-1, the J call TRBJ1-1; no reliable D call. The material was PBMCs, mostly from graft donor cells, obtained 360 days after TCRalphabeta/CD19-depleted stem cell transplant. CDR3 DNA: TGCGCCAGCAGCGGGCGAACGGGGAACACTGAAGCTTTCTTT. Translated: CASSGRTGNTEAFF.